Listed here are 17 T cell receptor beta chains from one sample, sequenced in a study of CD8+CD57+ T cells in acquired aplastic anemia. Using genomic DNA as the template, TCR beta VDJ and CDR3 profiling was carried out. A single record per CDR3 protein comes from TCRdb applying MiXCR to the reads. Of tens of thousands of distinct CDR3 sequences in the sample, around 44% were seen once. Material for sequencing was sorted CD4+, CD8+, or CD8+CD57+ T cells (not recorded which) from PBMCs. Receptors originate from a human donor in good health, serving as a control.

This clonotype has ten or more counts. The genes are TRBV2 and TRBJ2-7; D unresolved. The CDR3 loop spans 12 amino acids. V lost 7 bases to trimming and J lost 2 bases, with 9 bases between them. CDR1 is SNHLY and CDR2 is FYNNEI in the germline V gene. CDR3 in amino acids: CASISITYEQYF. As DNA, the CDR3 is TGTGCCAGCATATCGATTACCTACGAGCAGTACTTC. Full variable domain (outside the CDR3, taken from reference TRBV2 and TRBJ2-7): EPEVTQTPSHQVTQMGQEVILRCVPISNHLYFYWYRQILGQKVEFLVSFYNNEISEKSEIFDDQFSVERPDGSNFTLKIRSTKLEDSAMYFCASISITYEQYFGPGTRLTVT.

Concerning this clonotype itself: A clone one base away is much larger, so this may be a read error. The gene calls are TRBV7-9 and TRBJ2-5; possibly TRBD1 or TRBD2 for D (5 bases each). Germline V gene lookup returns CDR1 SEHNR and CDR2 FQNEAQ (reference sequence). This CDR3 has 14 residues. For the CDR3, the DNA is TGTGCCTGCAGCCTCCCGAGGGGCCAAGAGACCCAGTACTTC. Its translation is CACSLPRGQETQYF.

The chain employs TRBV9 and TRBJ2-5; TRBD1 matches 8 bases. This CDR3 spans 16 amino acids. Per germline, CDR1 SGDLS and CDR2 YYNGEE. J lost 4 bases, V lost 0 bases, and 8 bases had no gene match. The CDR3 nucleotides read TGTGCCAGCAGCGTAGGGACAGGGATAGGTGGAGAGACCCAGTACTTC. Amino acids: CASSVGTGIGGETQYF.

This clonotype came up a few times. The chain employs TRBV25-1 and TRBJ2-3, with 7 positions matching TRBD2. The CDR3 is made up of 15 amino acids. From germline, CDR1 is MGHDK and CDR2 SYGVNS. The J segment lost 2 bases and the V segment lost 4 bases, leaving 6 bases of the junction unmatched. In DNA, the CDR3 is TGTGCCAGCAGTGCCCTAGCGGTTGCCACAGATACGCAGTATTTT. This sequence encodes CASSALAVATDTQYF.

The rearrangement links TRBV29-1 to TRBJ2-5; tentative D call: TRBD2 (6 bases). Germline V gives CDR1 SQVTM, CDR2 ANQGSEA. This CDR3 comprises 16 residues. V was clipped by 4 bases and J by 2 bases, with 20 bases between them. The DNA for the CDR3 is TGCAGCGTTGTCCCCCTCCGGACGGGGGATCAAGAGACCCAGTACTTC. Translating it yields CSVVPLRTGDQETQYF.

This rearrangement joins TRBV7-6 to TRBJ1-5; 7 bases map to TRBD1. J gave up 6 bases and V 1 base, and 3 bases lay outside the gene matches. Germline V gene lookup returns CDR1 SGHVS and CDR2 FNYEAQ. This CDR3 comprises 14 residues. The CDR3 region has the DNA TGTGCCAGCAGCTTAGAAACAGGGGCTCAGCCCCAGCATTTT. Protein: CASSLETGAQPQHF.

This chain connects TRBV11-3 to TRBJ1-3; D is ambiguous. Germline V lookup: CDR1 SGHNT, CDR2 YENEEA. Trimming stripped 0 bases from V and 0 bases from J, with 6 bases between. CDR3 length: 15 amino acids. The CDR3 region is CASSLDLGSGNTIYF. CDR3 nucleotide sequence: TGTGCCAGCAGCTTAGATCTGGGCTCTGGAAACACCATATATTTT.

V is TRBV2 and J is TRBJ1-1; D gene ambiguous. The CDR3 has 10 amino acids. Trimming took off 8 bases at V and 10 bases at J, with 11 bases between the two ends. The germline V gene has CDR1 SNHLY and CDR2 FYNNEI. CDR3 loop: CASYAQVAFF. CDR3 DNA: TGTGCCAGCTACGCGCAGGTAGCTTTCTTT.

This clonotype has just a few counts. V and J are TRBV27 and TRBJ1-6; 7 nucleotides match TRBD1. CDR1 MNHEY and CDR2 SMNVEV come from the germline V gene (reference sequence). This CDR3 region has 17 residues. Trimming at V came to 3 bases and at J to 9 bases, leaving 14 bases not matched to a gene. As DNA, the CDR3 is TGTGCCAGCAGTTTGTTCTTAAGGGGGCGCAGGAGTTCACCCCTCCACTTT. Translation gives CASSLFLRGRRSSPLHF.

Ten or more counts support this clonotype. The J gene is TRBJ2-5, the V gene TRBV11-3, with D tentatively TRBD1 (5 bases). The CDR3 spans 12 residues. Trimming pared 2 bases from V and 7 bases from J, leaving 8 bases between. Looked up from germline, CDR1 is SGHNT and CDR2 is YENEEA. Here the CDR3 reads CASSLNTGTQYF. The CDR3 nucleotides read TGTGCCAGCAGCTTAAATACAGGGACCCAGTACTTC.

The chain recombines TRBV20-1 with TRBJ2-5, with D hard to call. The CDR3 consists of 11 residues. Germline V lookup: CDR1 DFQATT, CDR2 SNEGSKA (reference sequence). With 3 bases removed from V and 3 bases from J, the gap between germline ends came to 5 bases. CDR3 in amino acids: CSASRKETQYF. DNA of the CDR3: TGCAGTGCTAGCCGGAAAGAGACCCAGTACTTC.

The DNA of the CDR3 is TGTGCCAGCAGCTTAGATGGAGGACTAGGAGGGACCCAGTACTTC. Translated: CASSLDGGLGGTQYF. The chain has TRBV7-2 and TRBJ2-5, with 7 bases aligning to TRBD2. The CDR3 runs to 15 residues. Per the germline V gene, CDR1 is SGHTA and CDR2 is FQGNSA. Losses at the gene ends were 1 base for V and 7 bases for J; bases not matched to a gene: 9.

This clonotype appeared many times. The gene calls are TRBV11-1 and TRBJ1-2, with TRBD1 matching over 10 bases. Trimming removed 5 bases from V and 8 bases from J; junction bases left unmatched: 14. CDR1 and CDR2 (germline): SGHAT, FQDESV (reference sequence). This CDR3 contains 16 residues. This CDR3 is CASSHTGTGDWYGYTF. The CDR3 coding sequence is TGTGCCAGCAGCCACACAGGGACAGGGGATTGGTACGGCTACACCTTC. Full variable domain (remainder filled in from reference TRBV11-1 and TRBJ1-2): EAEVAQSPRYKITEKSQAVAFWCDPISGHATLYWYRQILGQGPELLVQFQDESVVDDSQLPKDRFSAERLKGVDSTLKIQPAELGDSAMYLCASSHTGTGDWYGYTFGSGTRLTVV.

This clonotype showed up many times. V is TRBV19 and J is TRBJ1-2, with no clear D. Trimming removed 5 bases at V and 2 bases at J, with 15 bases between. The CDR3 spans 15 residues. From germline, CDR1 is LNHDA and CDR2 SQIVND (reference sequence). CDR3 loop: CASSFTGDPNYGYTF. CDR3 DNA: TGTGCCAGTAGTTTTACTGGGGATCCAAACTATGGCTACACCTTC.

The chain uses TRBV12-3 or TRBV12-4 and TRBJ1-2; weak D call: TRBD1 (6 bases). Trimming left V 6 bases short and J 0 bases short, with 17 bases between. CDR3 size: 16 residues. This CDR3 reads CASSSPWDKTNYGYTF. CDR3 nucleotides: TGTGCCAGCAGCTCCCCTTGGGACAAAACTAACTATGGCTACACCTTC.

This clonotype was seen a single time. Since the CDR3 does not end with the conserved phenylalanine or tryptophan, this likely comes from a read error. The DNA is left out, because the CDR3 cannot be placed on it with certainty; the CDR3 is given as TCRdb lists it. The rearrangement links TRBV29-1 to TRBJ2-7; the D call TRBD1 from the table was never checked on the DNA. CDR1 is SQVTM, CDR2 ANQGSEA, per germline. The CDR3 numbers 11 amino acids, ends counted. CDR3 amino acids: CSVEIQGLLYL.

This clonotype appeared many times. V usage is TRBV30 and J usage is TRBJ2-7, with D possibly TRBD2 on 6 matching bases. The ends were cut back, 8 bases at V and 0 bases at J, with 11 bases in the middle. This CDR3 comprises 12 residues. Germline loops: CDR1 GTSNPN, CDR2 SVGIG (reference sequence). CDR3 region: CALGLSSYEQYF. As DNA, the CDR3 is TGTGCCCTGGGACTCAGCTCCTACGAGCAGTACTTC.